What follows are 5 T cell receptor beta chains derived from one specimen sequenced in a study of blood T cell repertoires in COVID-19. Measured with immunoSEQ multiplex PCR; TCRdb has only the in-frame clones, and not every one. The sample lists about 260,000 clones; around nine tenths were seen once. Sequencing input: peripheral blood. The receptor set was obtained from a woman in her 70s with COVID-19, enrolled during active disease.

The chain employs TRBV13 and TRBJ2-2; 12 nucleotides line up with TRBD2. The CDR3 spans 18 residues. J was trimmed by 2 bases and V by 6 bases; bases with no gene match: 10. Germline V gives CDR1 PRHDT, CDR2 FYEKMQ (reference sequence). CDR3: CASRHSLAGGPNTGELFF. DNA of the CDR3: TGTGCCAGCAGACATTCTCTAGCGGGAGGGCCAAACACCGGGGAGCTGTTTTTT.

The V call is TRBV7-2, the J call TRBJ2-2, with TRBD2 identical over 15 bases. The ends lost 3 bases at V and 7 bases at J; junction bases unmatched: 3. Germline lookup yields CDR1 SGHTA and CDR2 FQGNSA. The CDR3 is 16 residues long. CDR3 sequence: CASSLGLAGGYGELFF. CDR3 DNA: TGTGCCAGCAGCTTGGGACTAGCGGGAGGCTACGGGGAGCTGTTTTTT.

The chain recombines TRBV6-2 or TRBV6-3 with TRBJ1-1, with TRBD1 matching over 8 bases. Germline CDR1 MNHEY, CDR2 SVGEGT. This CDR3 has 14 amino acids. V lost 5 bases and J lost 3; bases outside the gene matches: 5. CDR3 sequence reads: CASSPGQGHTEAFF. The CDR3 nucleotides are TGTGCCAGCAGTCCCGGACAGGGCCACACTGAAGCTTTCTTT.

This chain uses TRBV12-5 with TRBJ2-7, with a weak D call TRBD1 (6 bases). The CDR3 is 14 amino acids. The germline CDR1 and CDR2 sequences are LGHNT and FRNRAP. V shed 7 bases and J shed 6 bases, with 19 bases lying between them. CDR3 DNA sequence: TGTGCTAGTGCTCCGGGACACGAGGGAAGCGAGCAGTACTTC. This sequence encodes CASAPGHEGSEQYF.

The CDR3 loop reads CASSYRRGRGKTEAFF. CDR3 coding DNA: TGTGCCAGCAGTTACCGGAGGGGGAGGGGGAAGACTGAAGCTTTCTTT. The genes are TRBV6-2 or TRBV6-3 and TRBJ1-1, with a tentative D call TRBD1 (6 bases). V was clipped by 2 bases and J by 5 bases, with 18 bases between them. There are 16 residues in the CDR3. The germline CDR1 and CDR2 sequences are MNHEY and SVGEGT.